A selection of T cell receptor beta chains follows, all from one sample in a study of spatial heterogeneity in lung cancer. MiXCR, applied by TCRdb to the 5' RACE reads, yields one record per CDR3 protein. Among about 47,000 distinct CDR3 sequences listed, 12% were seen once. Sequencing was performed on PBMCs, taken at surgery. These TCRs come from a female donor with early-stage non-small cell lung cancer. Each CDR3 is given without its conserved first and last residue. Each record gives: CDR3 protein, V gene.

CDR3 protein: ASSLVGSRPGETQY
V gene: TRBV7-2

CDR3 protein: ASSQEGGSTQY
V gene: TRBV4-3

CDR3 protein: ASSPSGGSPAQY
V gene: TRBV18

CDR3 protein: ASSFRKWRDREMKNTEAF
V gene: TRBV5-1

CDR3 protein: ASSQGAGPDTQY
V gene: TRBV4-3

CDR3 protein: AIKGHPQETQY
V gene: TRBV10-3

CDR3 protein: ASSRGGVSTDTQY
V gene: TRBV4-3

CDR3 protein: ASSFGLDTDTQY
V gene: TRBV12-3/TRBV12-4

CDR3 protein: ASSRGGVGSVRGEQY
V gene: TRBV7-2

CDR3 protein: SVGGSTYGYT
V gene: TRBV29-1

CDR3 protein: ASSPKPPIGWGTEAF
V gene: TRBV28

CDR3 protein: ASSRGVGGGPVGEQF
V gene: TRBV5-4

CDR3 protein: ASTLGQGRGTQY
V gene: TRBV12-3/TRBV12-4

CDR3 protein: ASGRSVVQY
V gene: TRBV3-1

CDR3 protein: ASSRTQGTEAF
V gene: TRBV3-1

CDR3 protein: ASSLVTSFSDTQY
V gene: TRBV12-3/TRBV12-4

CDR3 protein: ASSPPPGRPDTQY
V gene: TRBV12-3/TRBV12-4

CDR3 protein: ASSPSDGGSYNEQF
V gene: TRBV4-2

CDR3 protein: ASSRTGQNTIY
V gene: TRBV12-3/TRBV12-4

CDR3 protein: ASTLQGGAFNEQF
V gene: TRBV5-6

CDR3 protein: ASSFSGFDNEQF
V gene: TRBV7-9

CDR3 protein: ASSRRDSAYEQY
V gene: TRBV28

CDR3 protein: ASRMGRALDEKLF
V gene: TRBV5-1

CDR3 protein: ASSQELSNQPQH
V gene: TRBV3-1

CDR3 protein: ATSRDRGAGELF
V gene: TRBV15

CDR3 protein: ASSPIATRDQPQH
V gene: TRBV18

CDR3 protein: ASSILGGQGQNYGYT
V gene: TRBV12-3/TRBV12-4

CDR3 protein: ASSVGQGQAYEQY
V gene: TRBV11-1

CDR3 protein: ATEDVSTSGANVLT
V gene: TRBV6-5

CDR3 protein: ASSYSTGQNYEQY
V gene: TRBV6-2/TRBV6-3

CDR3 protein: ASSFRDMADTQY
V gene: TRBV11-1

CDR3 protein: ASSLRRVETQY
V gene: TRBV5-6

CDR3 protein: ASSLTGEVDTQY
V gene: TRBV6-5

CDR3 protein: ASSLGGGYGEKLF
V gene: TRBV27

CDR3 protein: SVRPGQQTQY
V gene: TRBV29-1

CDR3 protein: SARGGSHYGYT
V gene: TRBV20-1

CDR3 protein: AISESGGNYGYT
V gene: TRBV10-3

CDR3 protein: SGVQGGDTQY
V gene: TRBV29-1

CDR3 protein: ASSKPGPLYGYT
V gene: TRBV28

CDR3 protein: SARGGGAQY
V gene: TRBV20-1

CDR3 protein: ASSLGGEPYNEQF
V gene: TRBV7-9

CDR3 protein: ASRNWGDPGTSAQH
V gene: TRBV19

CDR3 protein: SAGLAGTTGELF
V gene: TRBV20-1

CDR3 protein: ASSPRDGLRETQY
V gene: TRBV18

CDR3 protein: ASSLLGSQETQY
V gene: TRBV5-1

CDR3 protein: ASSPGGAGEETQY
V gene: TRBV7-2

CDR3 protein: ASSLGDRGIQETQY
V gene: TRBV7-9

CDR3 protein: ASSEGQGADTQY
V gene: TRBV5-1

CDR3 protein: ASGLAGTGGLAEAF
V gene: TRBV12-5

CDR3 protein: ASSYSMSGVGTEAF
V gene: TRBV6-5

CDR3 protein: ASSRTSGGSGELF
V gene: TRBV6-1

CDR3 protein: ASTSPGNGGLYGYT
V gene: TRBV7-2

CDR3 protein: ASSLGTSTDTQY
V gene: TRBV7-2